The 26 T cell receptor beta chains below were found in one sample sequenced in a study of OX40 agonist ivuxolimab in advanced cancers. Clones were read by immunoSEQ multiplex PCR, and TCRdb kept only the in-frame ones, dropping some. The sample lists some 99,000 clones, 70% to 85% seen once, with almost 1.5% in the top ten. The sequencing used CD4+ or CD8+ T cells sorted from blood, collected in a trial of the OX40 agonist ivuxolimab. These receptor sequences come from an adult with an advanced solid tumor such as melanoma, head and neck, liver or kidney cancer.

The CDR3: CASSGPGPDTQYF. Written as DNA, the CDR3 is TGTGCCAGCAGTGGCCCGGGTCCAGATACGCAGTATTTT. This chain links TRBV25-1 with TRBJ2-3, with no clear D. Germline V CDR1 and CDR2: MGHDK, SYGVNS. V was shortened by 4 bases and J by 4 bases, with 9 bases between the two germline ends. The CDR3 covers 13 residues.

The genes are TRBV30 and TRBJ2-3; 7 positions match TRBD1. V dropped 1 base and J dropped 3; count of bases not matched to a gene: 10. Germline V gene lookup returns CDR1 GTSNPN and CDR2 SVGIG (reference sequence). The CDR3 totals 16 residues. In DNA, the CDR3 is TGTGCCTGGAGTGAGAACAAGGGGGCCCTTACAGATACGCAGTATTTT. Amino acids: CAWSENKGALTDTQYF.

This clone has a single count. This chain joins TRBV28 and TRBJ1-4; unclear D gene. V dropped 1 base and J dropped 4 bases, with 10 bases sitting between them. CDR1 and CDR2 from the germline V gene are MDHEN and SYDVKM. The CDR3 length is 15 residues. CDR3 DNA: TGTGCCAGCAGTTTATCCCGAGGAGTTAATGAAAAACTGTTTTTT. Translation gives CASSLSRGVNEKLFF.

The rearrangement links TRBV11-3 to TRBJ2-1; TRBD2 aligns across 11 bases. CDR1 is SGHNT, CDR2 YENEEA, per germline. The CDR3 runs 17 residues. The V gene end was trimmed by 6 bases and the J gene end by 1 base; junction bases not matched to a gene: 8. The chain's CDR3 is CASSRGASGGSYNEQFF. Here the CDR3 DNA reads TGTGCCAGCAGTAGAGGGGCTAGCGGGGGGTCCTACAATGAGCAGTTCTTC.

This chain connects TRBV25-1 to TRBJ1-5; D might be TRBD1 (5 bases). CDR3 size: 12 residues. CDR1 and CDR2 (germline): MGHDK, SYGVNS. With 3 bases removed from V and 11 bases from J, the gap between germline ends came to 11 bases. Here the CDR3 DNA reads TGTGCCAGCAGTGATCCAAGGGGAGCCCAGCATTTT. Amino acids: CASSDPRGAQHF.

J is TRBJ2-2 and V is TRBV7-6; D may match TRBD1 or TRBD2 (5 bases each). This CDR3 is built from 15 residues. Between the trimmed V and J ends, which lost 0 bases and 4 bases, there was a span of 9 bases. Germline CDR1 reads SGHVS; CDR2 reads FNYEAQ. The DNA for the CDR3 is TGTGCCAGCAGCTTAGCGGGACCCTCCACCGGGGAGCTGTTTTTT. Protein product: CASSLAGPSTGELFF.

This chain joins TRBV18 and TRBJ2-5; D gene ambiguous. The V end was cut by 5 bases, the J end by 4 bases, with 14 bases between. Looked up from germline, CDR1 is KGHSH and CDR2 is LQKENI. This CDR3 has 14 residues. In DNA form, the CDR3 reads TGTGCCAGCTCATCACAGAAGGGTACAGAGACCCAGTACTTC. Its protein is CASSSQKGTETQYF.

The chain links TRBV6-1 to TRBJ1-2, with no clear D. The CDR3 extends over 13 amino acids. V was pared by 3 bases and J by 8 bases, with 13 bases between. Looked up from germline, CDR1 is MNHNS and CDR2 is SASEGT. The CDR3: CASSDRSSRGYTF. The CDR3 DNA reads TGTGCCAGCAGTGATCGCTCGAGCCGCGGCTACACCTTC.

V gene TRBV7-2 combines with J gene TRBJ2-5; D tentatively fits TRBD1 or TRBD2 (7 bases each). The V and J ends lost 2 bases and 5 bases respectively, with 15 bases between them. Germline V gene data show CDR1 as SGHTA and CDR2 as FQGNSA. This CDR3 has 15 residues. CDR3 region: CASSLRQGGTETQYF. The CDR3 DNA reads as TGTGCCAGCAGCTTAAGGCAGGGGGGGACGGAGACCCAGTACTTC.

The chain joins TRBV28 to TRBJ2-3, with D maybe TRBD2 (5 bases). CDR1 and CDR2 from the germline V gene are MDHEN and SYDVKM. V was cut by 6 bases and J by 2 bases, with 30 bases left in between. The CDR3 has 20 residues. CDR3 residues: CASRTPGGYSWKRYTDTQYF. The CDR3 DNA reads TGTGCCAGCAGAACCCCCGGAGGATATTCTTGGAAACGGTACACAGATACGCAGTATTTT.

This chain links TRBV14 with TRBJ2-7; a possible D gene is TRBD1 (5 bases). The CDR3 totals 12 residues. CDR1 is SGHDN, CDR2 FVKESK, per germline. Trimming cost V 1 base and J 6 bases, with 7 bases left between them. The CDR3 region has the DNA TGTGCCAGCAGCCAAGCGACAGCCGAGCAGTACTTC. Its protein is CASSQATAEQYF.

This clone has a handful of counts. CDR3 bases: TGCGCCAGCAGCTTCACAGGGGGCGGGGAGACCCAGTACTTC. Translated, it gives CASSFTGGGETQYF. The rearrangement uses TRBV5-1 and TRBJ2-5; 9 positions match TRBD1. The junction had 4 bases not matched to a gene; V was cut back by 2 bases and J by 5 bases. Looked up from germline, CDR1 is SGHRS and CDR2 is YFSETQ. This CDR3 has 14 amino acids.

This chain links TRBV6-1 with TRBJ2-5; 10 bases match TRBD1. The CDR3 loop spans 14 amino acids. Germline CDR1 MNHNS, CDR2 SASEGT. V shed 6 bases and J 6 bases; nucleotides not matched to a gene: 7. Here the CDR3 reads CASSAGTGVQTQYF. CDR3 in DNA: TGTGCCAGCAGCGCCGGGACAGGGGTCCAGACCCAGTACTTC.

The genes are TRBV2 and TRBJ1-4; D not resolved. Germline CDR1 reads SNHLY; CDR2 reads FYNNEI. The CDR3 is 14 residues long. V was pared by 4 bases and J by 8 bases, with 14 bases between. In DNA, the CDR3 is TGTGCCAGCAGTGGACTTACGGCAGGAGAAAAACTGTTTTTT. Protein: CASSGLTAGEKLFF.

The chain is built from TRBV11-2 and TRBJ2-1; D remains ambiguous. With 3 bases removed from V and 9 bases from J, the gap between germline ends came to 12 bases. The germline gives CDR1 SGHAT, CDR2 FQNNGV. The CDR3 covers 13 residues. The CDR3 sequence is CASSFSWASEQFF. DNA of the CDR3: TGTGCCAGCAGCTTTTCGTGGGCTAGTGAGCAGTTCTTC.

This rearrangement joins TRBV5-1 to TRBJ2-2; a weak D match, TRBD1 (5 bases). V lost 5 bases and J 6 bases, leaving 8 bases between the germline ends. Germline CDR1 and CDR2: SGHRS and YFSETQ. This CDR3 is built from 12 residues. This CDR3 is CASSLGAGELFF. DNA for the CDR3: TGCGCCAGCAGTCTAGGGGCCGGGGAGCTGTTTTTT.

V gene TRBV7-9 combines with J gene TRBJ2-7, with 12 bases identical to TRBD2. Trimming cost V 3 bases and J 3 bases; bases outside gene matches: 3. In germline, CDR1 is SEHNR, CDR2 FQNEAQ (reference sequence). CDR3 size: 15 residues. The DNA of the CDR3 is TGTGCCAGCAGCTTGGGACTAGCGGGCGGCTACGAGCAGTACTTC. This sequence encodes CASSLGLAGGYEQYF.

This chain uses TRBV30 with TRBJ2-2; D might be TRBD1 (5 bases). V lost 0 bases and J 7 bases, leaving 15 bases between the germline ends. The CDR3 runs 15 residues. Germline loops: CDR1 GTSNPN, CDR2 SVGIG (reference sequence). CDR3 amino acids: CAWSVPRLQGGELFF. The CDR3 DNA reads as TGTGCCTGGAGTGTACCCCGTTTGCAGGGCGGGGAGCTGTTTTTT. The full variable domain, in which reference TRBV30 and TRBJ2-2 provide the parts outside the CDR3, is SQTIHQWPATLVQPVGSPLSLECTVEGTSNPNLYWYRQAAGRGLQLLFYSVGIGQISSEVPQNLSASRPQDRQFILSSKKLLLSDSGFYLCAWSVPRLQGGELFFGEGSRLTVL.

J is TRBJ1-5 and V is TRBV7-9; D is possibly TRBD1 (5 bases). This CDR3 has 15 amino acids. The germline V and J ends were trimmed by 5 bases and 6 bases, with 17 bases remaining between them. Germline V gene sequence: CDR1 SEHNR, CDR2 FQNEAQ (reference sequence). CDR3 in amino acids: CASSQDGGPGQPQHF. The DNA of the CDR3 is TGTGCCAGCAGCCAGGATGGGGGACCGGGTCAGCCCCAGCATTTT.

V usage is TRBV5-4 and J usage is TRBJ2-2, with a possible D match to TRBD1 (5 bases). The CDR3 covers 15 residues. The V end was cut by 3 bases, the J end by 7 bases, with 16 bases between. Germline V gene sequence: CDR1 SGHNT, CDR2 YYREEE (reference sequence). The CDR3 DNA is TGTGCCAGCAGCTCGACGAACAGGTTGGGCGGGGAGCTGTTTTTT. This encodes CASSSTNRLGGELFF.

The CDR3 sequence: CASSLAIRGTGTYEQYF. DNA for the CDR3: TGTGCCAGCAGCTTGGCAATACGTGGGACAGGGACCTACGAGCAGTACTTC. The chain carries TRBV5-5 and TRBJ2-7; 9 bases agree with TRBD1. V lost 0 bases, J lost 2 bases, and 9 bases stayed unmatched. CDR3 length equals 17 residues. Per germline, CDR1 SGHKS and CDR2 YYEKEE (reference sequence).

V and J are TRBV6-5 and TRBJ2-5; D is unclear. Germline assignment: CDR1 MNHEY and CDR2 SVGAGI. The CDR3 loop spans 11 amino acids. V lost 7 bases, J lost 5 bases, and 8 bases lay in between. The CDR3: CASTLGETQYF. The CDR3 region has the DNA TGTGCCAGCACCCTAGGGGAGACCCAGTACTTC.

The chain couples TRBV6-1 to TRBJ2-1; D is ambiguous. The length of the CDR3 is 15 residues. The germline V gene encodes CDR1 MNHNS and CDR2 SASEGT. V was trimmed by 1 base and J by 8 bases, leaving 15 bases between them. The CDR3 loop is CASSEGGAWWDEQFF. The CDR3 bases are TGTGCCAGCAGTGAAGGTGGAGCTTGGTGGGATGAGCAGTTCTTC.

This chain connects TRBV6-5 to TRBJ1-1, with no clear D. The CDR3 extends over 13 amino acids. Germline V lookup: CDR1 MNHEY, CDR2 SVGAGI. The V end was cut by 5 bases, the J end by 1 base, with 8 bases between. The CDR3, as DNA: TGTGCCAGCAGTCAAGGTAGGAACACTGAAGCTTTCTTT. Translation gives CASSQGRNTEAFF.

V gene TRBV4-1 combines with J gene TRBJ2-3; 9 nucleotides line up with TRBD1. Trimming cost V 1 base and J 3 bases; bases outside gene matches: 5. Per the germline V gene, CDR1 is MGHRA and CDR2 is YSYEKL. CDR3 length: 16 amino acids. The chain's CDR3 is CASSQVIGQGTDTQYF. The CDR3 coding sequence is TGCGCCAGCAGCCAAGTGATAGGACAGGGGACAGATACGCAGTATTTT.

The chain has TRBV5-1 and TRBJ2-2, with 12 bases that match TRBD2. J lost 8 bases, V lost 3 bases, and 8 bases had no gene match. The V gene's germline CDR1 is SGHRS and CDR2 YFSETQ. This CDR3 is built from 16 residues. In DNA, the CDR3 is TGCGCCAGCAGCTCCGGGACTAGCGGGTCGACAGGGGAGCTGTTTTTT. Encoded protein: CASSSGTSGSTGELFF. The variable domain in full, with the rest retrieved from reference TRBV5-1 and TRBJ2-2, is KAGVTQTPRYLIKTRGQQVTLSCSPISGHRSVSWYQQTPGQGLQFLFEYFSETQRNKGNFPGRFSGRQFSNSRSEMNVSTLELGDSALYLCASSSGTSGSTGELFFGEGSRLTVL.